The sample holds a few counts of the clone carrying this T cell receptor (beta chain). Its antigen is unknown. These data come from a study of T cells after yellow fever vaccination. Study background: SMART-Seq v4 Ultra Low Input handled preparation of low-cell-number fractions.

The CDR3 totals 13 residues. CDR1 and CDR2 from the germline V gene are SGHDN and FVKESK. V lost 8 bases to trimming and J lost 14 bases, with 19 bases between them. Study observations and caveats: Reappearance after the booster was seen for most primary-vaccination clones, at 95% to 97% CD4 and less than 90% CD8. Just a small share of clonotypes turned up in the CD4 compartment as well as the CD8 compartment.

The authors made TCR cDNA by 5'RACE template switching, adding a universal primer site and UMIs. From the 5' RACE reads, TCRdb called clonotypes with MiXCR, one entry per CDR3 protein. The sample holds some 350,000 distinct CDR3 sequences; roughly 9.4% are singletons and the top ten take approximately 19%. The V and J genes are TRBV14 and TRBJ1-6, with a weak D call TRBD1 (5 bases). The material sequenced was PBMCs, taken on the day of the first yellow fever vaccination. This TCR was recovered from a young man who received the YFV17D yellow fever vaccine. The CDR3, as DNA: TGTGCCAGCGCGACAGAGCCAAATTCGGCCCTCCACTTT. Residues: CASATEPNSALHF. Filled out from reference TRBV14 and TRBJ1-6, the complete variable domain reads EAGVTQFPSHSVIEKGQTVTLRCDPISGHDNLYWYRRVMGKEIKFLLHFVKESKQDESGMPNNRFLAERTGGTYSTLKVQPAELEDSGVYFCASATEPNSALHFGNGTRLTVT.